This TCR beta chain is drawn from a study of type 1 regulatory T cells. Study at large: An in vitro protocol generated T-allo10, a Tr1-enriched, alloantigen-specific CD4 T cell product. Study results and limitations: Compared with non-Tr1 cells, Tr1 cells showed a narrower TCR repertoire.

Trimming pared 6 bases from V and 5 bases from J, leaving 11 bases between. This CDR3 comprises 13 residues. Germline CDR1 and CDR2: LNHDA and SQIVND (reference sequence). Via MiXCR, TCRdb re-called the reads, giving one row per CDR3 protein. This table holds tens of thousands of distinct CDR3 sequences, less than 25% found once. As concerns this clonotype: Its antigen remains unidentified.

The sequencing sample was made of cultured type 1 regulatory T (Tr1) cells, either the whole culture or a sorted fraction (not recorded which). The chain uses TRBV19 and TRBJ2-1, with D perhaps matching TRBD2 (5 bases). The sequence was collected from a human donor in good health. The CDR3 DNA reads TGTGCCAGTAGCCTAGCCGGGAACAATGAGCAGTTCTTC. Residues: CASSLAGNNEQFF.